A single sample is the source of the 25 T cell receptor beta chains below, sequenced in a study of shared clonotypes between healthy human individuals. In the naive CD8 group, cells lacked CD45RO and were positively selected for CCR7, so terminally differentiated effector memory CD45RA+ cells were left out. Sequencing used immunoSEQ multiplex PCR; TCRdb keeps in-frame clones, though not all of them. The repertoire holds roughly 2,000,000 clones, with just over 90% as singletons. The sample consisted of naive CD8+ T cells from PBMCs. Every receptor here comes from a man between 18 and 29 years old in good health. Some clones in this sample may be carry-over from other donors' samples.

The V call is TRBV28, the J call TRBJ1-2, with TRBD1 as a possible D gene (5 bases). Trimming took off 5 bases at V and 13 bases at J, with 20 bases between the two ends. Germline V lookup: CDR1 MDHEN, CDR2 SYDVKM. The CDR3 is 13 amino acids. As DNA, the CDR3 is TGTGCCAGCAGTCCGGGGACGCCTCCCGAGGTCACCTTC. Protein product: CASSPGTPPEVTF.

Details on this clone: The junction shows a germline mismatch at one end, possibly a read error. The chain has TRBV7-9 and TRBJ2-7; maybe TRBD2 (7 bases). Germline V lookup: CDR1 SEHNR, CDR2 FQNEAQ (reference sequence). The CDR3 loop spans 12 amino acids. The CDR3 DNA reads TGTGCCAGCAGCTGGGGGGAGGGGGACCTGGACTTC. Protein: CASSWGEGDLDF.

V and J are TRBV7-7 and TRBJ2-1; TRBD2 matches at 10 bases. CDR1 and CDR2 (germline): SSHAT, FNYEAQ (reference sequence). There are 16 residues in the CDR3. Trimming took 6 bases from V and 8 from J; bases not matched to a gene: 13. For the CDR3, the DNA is TGTGCCAGCAGTCTAACTAGCGGGGAAATCCCACATGAGCAGTTCTTC. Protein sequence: CASSLTSGEIPHEQFF.

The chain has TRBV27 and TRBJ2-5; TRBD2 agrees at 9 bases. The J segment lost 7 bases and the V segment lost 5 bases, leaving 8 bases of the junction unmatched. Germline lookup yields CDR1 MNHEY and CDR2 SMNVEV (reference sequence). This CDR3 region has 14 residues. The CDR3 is CASSRLAGDATQYF. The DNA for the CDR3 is TGTGCCAGCAGTCGATTAGCGGGAGACGCGACCCAGTACTTC.

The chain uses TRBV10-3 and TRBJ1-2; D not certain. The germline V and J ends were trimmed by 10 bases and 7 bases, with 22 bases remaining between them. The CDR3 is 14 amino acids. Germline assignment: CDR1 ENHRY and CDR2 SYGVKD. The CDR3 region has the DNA TGTGCCACCCAGTTGAGGTCGGTTGAGGGTGGCTACACCTTC. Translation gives CATQLRSVEGGYTF.

CDR3: CASSSWAYSGANVLTF. For the CDR3, the DNA is TGTGCCAGCAGTTCTTGGGCCTACTCTGGGGCCAACGTCCTGACTTTC. The V call is TRBV27, the J call TRBJ2-6; D unresolved. CDR1 is MNHEY and CDR2 is SMNVEV in the germline V gene (reference sequence). The germline V and J ends were trimmed by 4 bases and 0 bases, with 10 bases remaining between them. The CDR3 has 16 amino acids.

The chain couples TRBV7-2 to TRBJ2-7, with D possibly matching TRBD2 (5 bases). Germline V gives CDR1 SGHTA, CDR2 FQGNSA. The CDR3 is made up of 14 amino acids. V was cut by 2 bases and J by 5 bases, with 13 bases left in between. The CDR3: CASSLPGSHDEQYF. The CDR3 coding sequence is TGTGCCAGCAGCTTACCGGGGTCGCACGACGAGCAGTACTTC.

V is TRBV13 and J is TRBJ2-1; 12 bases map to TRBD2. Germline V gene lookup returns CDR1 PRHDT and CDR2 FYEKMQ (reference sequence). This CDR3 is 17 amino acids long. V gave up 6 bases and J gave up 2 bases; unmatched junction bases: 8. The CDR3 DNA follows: TGTGCCAGCAGTCTTCGGACTAGCGGGGAACCCTACAATGAGCAGTTCTTC. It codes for CASSLRTSGEPYNEQFF.

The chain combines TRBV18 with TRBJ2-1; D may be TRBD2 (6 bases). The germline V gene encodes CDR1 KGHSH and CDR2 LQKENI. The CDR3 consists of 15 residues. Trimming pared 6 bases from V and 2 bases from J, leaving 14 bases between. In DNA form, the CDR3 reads TGTGCCAGCTCTCTCCGGGACTCAGCCTACAATGAGCAGTTCTTC. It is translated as CASSLRDSAYNEQFF.

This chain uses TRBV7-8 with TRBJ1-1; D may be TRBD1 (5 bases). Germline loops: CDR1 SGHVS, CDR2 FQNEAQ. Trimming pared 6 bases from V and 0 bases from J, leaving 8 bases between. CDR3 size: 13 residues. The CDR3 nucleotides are TGTGCCAGCAGGGGACGGTTGAACACTGAAGCTTTCTTT. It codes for CASRGRLNTEAFF.

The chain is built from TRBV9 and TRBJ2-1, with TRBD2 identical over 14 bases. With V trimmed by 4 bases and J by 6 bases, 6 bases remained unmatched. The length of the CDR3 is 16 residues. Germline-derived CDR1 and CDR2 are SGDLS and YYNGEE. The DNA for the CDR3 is TGTGCCAGCAGCCGTGGACTAGCGGGAGGATCCAATGAGCAGTTCTTC. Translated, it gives CASSRGLAGGSNEQFF.

The CDR3 reads CASSPFPRENYEQYF. CDR3 in DNA: TGTGCCAGCAGCCCCTTCCCCCGGGAGAACTACGAGCAGTACTTC. The gene calls are TRBV28 and TRBJ2-7; D is possibly TRBD2 (6 bases). Trimming took off 6 bases at V and 3 bases at J, with 18 bases between the two ends. The CDR3 contains 15 residues. Germline V CDR1 and CDR2: MDHEN, SYDVKM.

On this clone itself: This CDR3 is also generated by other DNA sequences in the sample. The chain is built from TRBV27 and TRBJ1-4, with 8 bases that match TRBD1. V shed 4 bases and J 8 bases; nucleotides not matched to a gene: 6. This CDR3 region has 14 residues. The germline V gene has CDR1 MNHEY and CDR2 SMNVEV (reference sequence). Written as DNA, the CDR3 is TGTGCCAGCAGTTATACAGGGGGGGGAGAAAAACTGTTTTTT. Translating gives CASSYTGGGEKLFF.

The DNA of the CDR3 is TGTGCCAGCAGTTTATATTTGAGGGCAGGGGATGAAAAACTGTTTTTT. This translates into CASSLYLRAGDEKLFF. The rearrangement uses TRBV28 and TRBJ1-4, with D maybe TRBD1 (6 bases). Trimming pared 1 base from V and 6 bases from J, leaving 15 bases between. Germline V gives CDR1 MDHEN, CDR2 SYDVKM. The length of the CDR3 is 16 residues.

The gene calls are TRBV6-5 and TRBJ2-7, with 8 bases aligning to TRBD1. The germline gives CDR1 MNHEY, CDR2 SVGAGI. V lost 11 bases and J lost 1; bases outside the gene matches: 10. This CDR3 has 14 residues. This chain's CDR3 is CAGADRGGSYEQYF. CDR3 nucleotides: TGTGCCGGCGCCGACAGGGGTGGGTCCTACGAGCAGTACTTC.

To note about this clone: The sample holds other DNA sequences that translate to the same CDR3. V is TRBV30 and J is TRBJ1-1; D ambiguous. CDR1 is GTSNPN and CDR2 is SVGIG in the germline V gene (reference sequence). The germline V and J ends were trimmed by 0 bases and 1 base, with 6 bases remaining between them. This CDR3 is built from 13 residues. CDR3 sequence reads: CAWSVGGNTEAFF. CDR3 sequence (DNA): TGTGCCTGGAGTGTTGGTGGGAACACTGAAGCTTTCTTT.

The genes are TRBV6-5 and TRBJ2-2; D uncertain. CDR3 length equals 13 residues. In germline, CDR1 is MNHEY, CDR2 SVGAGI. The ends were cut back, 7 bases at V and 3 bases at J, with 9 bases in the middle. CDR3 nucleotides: TGTGCCAGCATTTTGTCGGACACCGGGGAGCTGTTTTTT. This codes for CASILSDTGELFF.

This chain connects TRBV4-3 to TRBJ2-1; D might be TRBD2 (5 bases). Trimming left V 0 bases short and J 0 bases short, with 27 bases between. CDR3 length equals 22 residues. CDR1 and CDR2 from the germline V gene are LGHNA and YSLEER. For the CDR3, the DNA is TGCGCCAGCAGCCAAGACGACCTTGCCGTGTACCGGAGCGGCAGCTCCTACAATGAGCAGTTCTTC. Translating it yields CASSQDDLAVYRSGSSYNEQFF.

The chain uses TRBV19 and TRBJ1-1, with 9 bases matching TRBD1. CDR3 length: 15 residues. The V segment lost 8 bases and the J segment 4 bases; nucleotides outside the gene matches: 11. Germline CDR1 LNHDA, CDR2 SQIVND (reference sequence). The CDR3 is CASEASRDRVTEAFF. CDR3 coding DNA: TGTGCCAGTGAGGCGAGCCGGGACAGGGTCACTGAAGCTTTCTTT. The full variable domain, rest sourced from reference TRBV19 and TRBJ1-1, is DGGITQSPKYLFRKEGQNVTLSCEQNLNHDAMYWYRQDPGQGLRLIYYSQIVNDFQKGDIAEGYSVSREKKESFPLTVTSAQKNPTAFYLCASEASRDRVTEAFFGQGTRLTVV.

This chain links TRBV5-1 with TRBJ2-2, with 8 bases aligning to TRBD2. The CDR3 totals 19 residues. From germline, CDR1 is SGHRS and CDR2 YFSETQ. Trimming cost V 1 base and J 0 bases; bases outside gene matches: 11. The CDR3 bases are TGCGCCAGCAGCTTGTCGCTCATAGCGGGACGCTCGAACACCGGGGAGCTGTTTTTT. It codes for CASSLSLIAGRSNTGELFF.

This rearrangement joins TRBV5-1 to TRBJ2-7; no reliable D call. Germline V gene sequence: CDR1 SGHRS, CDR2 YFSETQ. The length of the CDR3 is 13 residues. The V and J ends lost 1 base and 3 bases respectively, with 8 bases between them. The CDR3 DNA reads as TGCGCCAGCAGCTTGTCCGCCAGCTACGAGCAGTACTTC. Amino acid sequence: CASSLSASYEQYF.

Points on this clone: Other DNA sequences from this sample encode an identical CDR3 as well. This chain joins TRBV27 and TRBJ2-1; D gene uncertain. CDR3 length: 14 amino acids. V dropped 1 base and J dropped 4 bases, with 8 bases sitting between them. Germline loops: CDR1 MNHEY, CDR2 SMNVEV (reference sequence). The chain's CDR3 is CASSLLGLYNEQFF. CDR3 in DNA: TGTGCCAGCAGTTTATTAGGGCTGTACAATGAGCAGTTCTTC.

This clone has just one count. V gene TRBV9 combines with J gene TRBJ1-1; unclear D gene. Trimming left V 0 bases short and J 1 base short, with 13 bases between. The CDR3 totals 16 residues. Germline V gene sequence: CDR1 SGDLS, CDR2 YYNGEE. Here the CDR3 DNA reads TGTGCCAGCAGCGTAGCGGGTGGCGGAAAGAACACTGAAGCTTTCTTT. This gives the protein CASSVAGGGKNTEAFF.

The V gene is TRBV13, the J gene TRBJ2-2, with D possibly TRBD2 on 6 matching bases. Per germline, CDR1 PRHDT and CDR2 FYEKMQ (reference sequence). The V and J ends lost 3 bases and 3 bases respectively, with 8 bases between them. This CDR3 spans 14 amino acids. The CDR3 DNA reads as TGTGCCAGCAGCTTCCCGGGAGACACCGGGGAGCTGTTTTTT. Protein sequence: CASSFPGDTGELFF.

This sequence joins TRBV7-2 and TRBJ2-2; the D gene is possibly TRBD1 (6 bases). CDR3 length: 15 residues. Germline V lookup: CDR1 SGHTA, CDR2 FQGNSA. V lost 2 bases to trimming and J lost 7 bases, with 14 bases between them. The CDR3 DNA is TGTGCCAGCAGCTTACACAGGGATGAGATCGGGGAGCTGTTTTTT. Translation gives CASSLHRDEIGELFF.